This TCR beta chain was profiled in a study of tumour-infiltrating T cells in Burkitt lymphoma. The repertoire was sequenced with immunoSEQ multiplex PCR; TCRdb's copy has only in-frame clones and lacks some. Of 15,000 to 20,000 clones in the sample, around four fifths are singletons; the top ten hold more than 2%. The V gene's germline CDR1 is KGHSH and CDR2 LQKENI. This CDR3 has 13 residues. Between the trimmed V and J ends, which lost 4 bases and 3 bases, there was a span of 7 bases. The gene calls are TRBV18 and TRBJ1-5, with D unclear. The specimen sequenced was tumor tissue. The source is a human donor with diffuse large B-cell lymphoma. CDR3 in amino acids: CASSLGLNQPQHF. CDR3 nucleotides: TGTGCCAGCTCACTCGGACTCAATCAGCCCCAGCATTTT.